These 16 T cell receptor beta chains originate from one sample sequenced in a study of control samples from healthy donors and cancer patients. The table came from immunoSEQ multiplex PCR; TCRdb's copy has only in-frame clones and leaves some out. The sample records around 99,000 clones, about nine tenths being singletons. Sequenced: blood. The receptors here all came from a human donor in good health. The donor label of this sample is uncertain.

The chain uses TRBV6-6 and TRBJ1-2; D is unresolved. The CDR3 consists of 14 residues. Germline CDR1 reads MNHNY; CDR2 reads SVGAGI (reference sequence). Between the trimmed V and J ends, which lost 6 bases and 0 bases, there was a span of 11 bases. CDR3 region: CASRSLTANYGYTF. As DNA, the CDR3 is TGTGCCAGCAGGAGTCTGACGGCTAACTATGGCTACACCTTC.

This chain joins TRBV27 and TRBJ1-2, with D hard to call. Germline lookup yields CDR1 MNHEY and CDR2 SMNVEV (reference sequence). CDR3 length equals 14 residues. Trimming took 6 bases from V and 2 from J, leaving 13 bases between them. The CDR3 loop reads CASRPGRLNYGYTF. The CDR3 DNA reads TGTGCCAGCAGGCCTGGGAGGCTCAACTATGGCTACACCTTC.

The chain links TRBV2 to TRBJ2-7; tentative D call: TRBD2 (6 bases). This CDR3 has 14 amino acids. Looked up from germline, CDR1 is SNHLY and CDR2 is FYNNEI. Trimming stripped 6 bases from V and 0 bases from J, with 12 bases between. This chain's CDR3 is CASSGGSSSYEQYF. The CDR3 nucleotides are TGTGCCAGCAGCGGAGGGTCCAGCTCCTACGAGCAGTACTTC.

The V gene is TRBV24-1, the J gene TRBJ2-5; 8 bases line up with TRBD2. The CDR3 loop spans 17 amino acids. Losses at the gene ends were 0 bases for V and 5 bases for J; bases not matched to a gene: 10. Germline assignment: CDR1 KGHDR and CDR2 SFDVKD. The CDR3 sequence is CATSDLGTSGSGETQYF. In nucleotides, the CDR3 is TGTGCCACCAGTGATTTGGGAACTAGCGGCTCGGGGGAGACCCAGTACTTC.

The chain couples TRBV27 to TRBJ1-1, with TRBD1 matching 7 bases. CDR3 size: 16 residues. In germline, CDR1 is MNHEY, CDR2 SMNVEV (reference sequence). V shed 3 bases and J 1 base; nucleotides not matched to a gene: 8. CDR3 loop: CASSFGTARSNTEAFF. The CDR3 DNA follows: TGTGCCAGCAGTTTTGGGACAGCAAGATCGAACACTGAAGCTTTCTTT.

This clone was seen only a few times. CDR3 DNA: TGTGCCACCAGCAGAGATCCGAGCTCCTACAATGAGCAGTTCTTC. Amino acid sequence: CATSRDPSSYNEQFF. The chain employs TRBV15 and TRBJ2-1, with D unclear. Between the trimmed V and J ends, which lost 0 bases and 0 bases, there was a span of 6 bases. CDR1 is LNHNV, CDR2 YYDKDF, per germline (reference sequence). The CDR3 is made up of 15 amino acids.

In nucleotides, the CDR3 is TGTGCCAGCAGTCCCCACAGGGGGGTGGTTTCGAACTACGAGCAGTACTTC. Amino acid sequence: CASSPHRGVVSNYEQYF. J is TRBJ2-7 and V is TRBV6-6, with TRBD1 identical over 8 bases. This CDR3 contains 17 residues. Germline values: CDR1 MNHNY, CDR2 SVGAGI (reference sequence). Germline trimming cut 5 bases from V and 3 bases from J; bases unmatched to any gene: 15.

The chain combines TRBV5-1 with TRBJ2-7; D is perhaps TRBD1 or TRBD2 (5 bases each). CDR3 length: 15 amino acids. Trimming pared 5 bases from V and 0 bases from J, leaving 15 bases between. CDR1 and CDR2 from the germline V gene are SGHRS and YFSETQ. CDR3 protein: CASRDTGLYSYEQYF. The CDR3 nucleotides are TGCGCCAGCAGAGATACAGGACTCTACTCCTACGAGCAGTACTTC.

This chain's CDR3 is CASSPWTEGYNEQFF. CDR3 nucleotides: TGCGCCAGCAGCCCTTGGACGGAGGGTTACAATGAGCAGTTCTTC. The rearrangement uses TRBV5-1 and TRBJ2-1; possible D gene TRBD2, 6 bases. Germline CDR1 is SGHRS and CDR2 is YFSETQ. The CDR3 is made up of 15 amino acids. The V gene lost 4 bases and the J gene lost 4 bases, with 15 bases spanning the gap. Full variable domain (outside the CDR3, taken from reference TRBV5-1 and TRBJ2-1): KAGVTQTPRYLIKTRGQQVTLSCSPISGHRSVSWYQQTPGQGLQFLFEYFSETQRNKGNFPGRFSGRQFSNSRSEMNVSTLELGDSALYLCASSPWTEGYNEQFFGPGTRLTVL.

The chain carries TRBV30 and TRBJ2-3; no reliable D call. V dropped 1 base and J dropped 2 bases, with 7 bases sitting between them. The length of the CDR3 is 13 residues. Per germline, CDR1 GTSNPN and CDR2 SVGIG (reference sequence). The chain's CDR3 is CAWSGWVTDTQYF. CDR3 nucleotides: TGTGCCTGGAGTGGGTGGGTCACAGATACGCAGTATTTT. The entire variable domain, with the rest obtained from reference TRBV30 and TRBJ2-3, is as follows: SQTIHQWPATLVQPVGSPLSLECTVEGTSNPNLYWYRQAAGRGLQLLFYSVGIGQISSEVPQNLSASRPQDRQFILSSKKLLLSDSGFYLCAWSGWVTDTQYFGPGTRLTVL.

The rearrangement uses TRBV19 and TRBJ2-7; TRBD1 might be the D (5 bases). The length of the CDR3 is 14 residues. Germline V gene lookup returns CDR1 LNHDA and CDR2 SQIVND (reference sequence). V lost 6 bases and J 0 bases, leaving 12 bases between the germline ends. The CDR3 nucleotides read TGTGCCAGTAGGGAAGACAGAGACTCCTACGAGCAGTACTTC. This codes for CASREDRDSYEQYF.

The chain joins TRBV6-6 to TRBJ1-5; a weak D match, TRBD1 (6 bases). This CDR3 region has 16 residues. The V end was cut by 8 bases, the J end by 3 bases, with 20 bases between. The germline CDR1 and CDR2 sequences are MNHNY and SVGAGI (reference sequence). In DNA, the CDR3 is TGTGCCAGCCACTACAGGAGGGGGGGTGACAATCAGCCCCAGCATTTT. This sequence encodes CASHYRRGGDNQPQHF.

CDR3 DNA sequence: TGTGCCAGCAGCTCTGAAGGCTACACCTTC. This translates into CASSSEGYTF. This chain connects TRBV6-2 or TRBV6-3 to TRBJ1-2; D unresolved. Trimming removed 6 bases at V and 8 bases at J, with 7 bases between. This CDR3 contains 10 residues. Looked up from germline, CDR1 is MNHEY and CDR2 is SVGEGT.

The V gene is TRBV24-1, the J gene TRBJ2-5; 8 bases agree with TRBD1. Germline V gives CDR1 KGHDR, CDR2 SFDVKD. V was pared by 2 bases and J by 3 bases, with 4 bases of the junction left unmatched. This CDR3 spans 15 amino acids. CDR3 nucleotide sequence: TGTGCCACCAGTGATTACGGGACAGGTAAAGAGACCCAGTACTTC. Protein sequence: CATSDYGTGKETQYF.

The rearrangement links TRBV5-8 to TRBJ2-7; 7 nucleotides agree with TRBD1. In germline, CDR1 is SGHTS, CDR2 YDEGEE. CDR3 length: 16 residues. Trimming cost V 4 bases and J 0 bases; bases outside gene matches: 10. The CDR3 sequence is CASSTLQGTASYEQYF. In DNA, the CDR3 is TGTGCCAGCAGCACCCTACAGGGGACGGCCTCCTACGAGCAGTACTTC.

V and J are TRBV10-1 and TRBJ1-5; D possibly corresponds to TRBD1 (5 bases). Germline V gives CDR1 WNHNN, CDR2 SYGVQD (reference sequence). V dropped 3 bases and J dropped 9 bases, with 12 bases sitting between them. The CDR3 length is 13 residues. The CDR3 reads CASSDDPQGPQHF. CDR3 in DNA: TGCGCCAGCAGTGATGACCCGCAGGGGCCCCAGCATTTT.